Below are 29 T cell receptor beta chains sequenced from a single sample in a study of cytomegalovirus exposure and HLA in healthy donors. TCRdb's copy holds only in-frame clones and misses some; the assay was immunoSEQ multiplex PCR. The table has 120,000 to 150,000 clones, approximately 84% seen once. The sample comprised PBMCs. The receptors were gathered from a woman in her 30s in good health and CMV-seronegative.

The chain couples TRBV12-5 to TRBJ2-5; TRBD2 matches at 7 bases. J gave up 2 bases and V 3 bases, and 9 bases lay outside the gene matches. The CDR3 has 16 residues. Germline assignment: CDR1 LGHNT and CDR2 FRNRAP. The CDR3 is CASGFLGGGGQETQYF. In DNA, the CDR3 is TGTGCTAGTGGTTTCCTGGGGGGGGGTGGTCAAGAGACCCAGTACTTC.

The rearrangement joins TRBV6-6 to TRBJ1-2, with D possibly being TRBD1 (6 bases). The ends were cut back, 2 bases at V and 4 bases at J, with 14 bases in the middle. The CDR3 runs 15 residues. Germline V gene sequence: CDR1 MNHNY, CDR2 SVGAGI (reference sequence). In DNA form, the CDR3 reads TGTGCCAGCAGTTACCCCTCCACAGGGAGCTATGGCTACACCTTC. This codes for CASSYPSTGSYGYTF.

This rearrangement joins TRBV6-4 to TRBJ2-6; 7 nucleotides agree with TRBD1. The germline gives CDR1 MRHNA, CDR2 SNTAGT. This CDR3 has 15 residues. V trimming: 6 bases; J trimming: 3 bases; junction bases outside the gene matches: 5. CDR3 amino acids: CASREQGFGANVLTF. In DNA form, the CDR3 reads TGTGCCAGCAGGGAACAGGGGTTTGGGGCCAACGTCCTGACTTTC.

The CDR3 DNA is TGTGCCAGCAGCCAAAAACAGGGGTCTGGTAAGATAAATACGCAGTATTTT. It codes for CASSQKQGSGKINTQYF. This rearrangement joins TRBV14 to TRBJ2-3, with 7 nucleotides matching TRBD1. V shed 2 bases, J shed 7 bases, and the junction held 15 bases outside the gene matches. CDR1 is SGHDN, CDR2 FVKESK, per germline. The CDR3 spans 17 residues. Together with reference TRBV14 and TRBJ2-3, the CDR3 gives the full variable domain: EAGVTQFPSHSVIEKGQTVTLRCDPISGHDNLYWYRRVMGKEIKFLLHFVKESKQDESGMPNNRFLAERTGGTYSTLKVQPAELEDSGVYFCASSQKQGSGKINTQYFGPGTRLTVL.

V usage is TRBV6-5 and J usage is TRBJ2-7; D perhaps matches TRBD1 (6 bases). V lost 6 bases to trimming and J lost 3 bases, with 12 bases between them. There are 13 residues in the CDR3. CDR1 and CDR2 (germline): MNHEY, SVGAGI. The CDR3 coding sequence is TGTGCCAGCAGCCGACAGGCAGACTACGAGCAGTACTTC. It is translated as CASSRQADYEQYF.

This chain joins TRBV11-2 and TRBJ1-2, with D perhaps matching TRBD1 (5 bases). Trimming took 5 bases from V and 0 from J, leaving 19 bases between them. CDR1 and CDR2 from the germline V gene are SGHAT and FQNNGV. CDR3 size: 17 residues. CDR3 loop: CASSPPNRWRSNYGYTF. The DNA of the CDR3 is TGTGCCAGCAGCCCTCCTAACAGGTGGAGATCTAACTATGGCTACACCTTC.

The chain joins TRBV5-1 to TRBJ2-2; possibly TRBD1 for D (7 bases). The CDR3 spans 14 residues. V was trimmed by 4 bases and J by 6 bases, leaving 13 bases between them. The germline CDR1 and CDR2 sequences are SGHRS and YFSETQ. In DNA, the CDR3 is TGCGCCAGCAGCCAGGGGGGCCCCCCCGGGGAGCTGTTTTTT. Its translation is CASSQGGPPGELFF.

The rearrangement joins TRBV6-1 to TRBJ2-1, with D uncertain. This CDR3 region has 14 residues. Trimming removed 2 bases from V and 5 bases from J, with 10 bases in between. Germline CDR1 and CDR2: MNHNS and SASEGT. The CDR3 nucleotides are TGTGCCAGCAGTGAATCCGACCGGGACAATGAGCAGTTCTTC. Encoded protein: CASSESDRDNEQFF.

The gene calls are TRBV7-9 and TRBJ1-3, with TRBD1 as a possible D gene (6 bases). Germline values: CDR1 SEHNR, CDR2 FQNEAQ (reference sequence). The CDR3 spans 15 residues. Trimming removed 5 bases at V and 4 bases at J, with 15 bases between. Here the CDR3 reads CASSLMGTHGNTIYF. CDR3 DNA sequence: TGTGCCAGCAGCCTCATGGGGACACACGGAAACACCATATATTTT.

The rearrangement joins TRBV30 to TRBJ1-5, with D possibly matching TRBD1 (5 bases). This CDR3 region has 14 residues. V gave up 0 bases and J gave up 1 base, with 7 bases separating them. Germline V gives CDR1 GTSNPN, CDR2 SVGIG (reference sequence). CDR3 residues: CAWSVPGSNQPQHF. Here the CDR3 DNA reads TGTGCCTGGAGTGTACCAGGGAGCAATCAGCCCCAGCATTTT.

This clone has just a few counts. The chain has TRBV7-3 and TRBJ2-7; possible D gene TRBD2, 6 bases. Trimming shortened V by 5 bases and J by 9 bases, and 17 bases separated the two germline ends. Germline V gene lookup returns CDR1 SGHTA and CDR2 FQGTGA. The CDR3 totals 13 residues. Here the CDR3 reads CASSPNGGERQYF. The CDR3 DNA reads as TGTGCCAGCAGCCCGAACGGCGGGGAAAGGCAGTACTTC.

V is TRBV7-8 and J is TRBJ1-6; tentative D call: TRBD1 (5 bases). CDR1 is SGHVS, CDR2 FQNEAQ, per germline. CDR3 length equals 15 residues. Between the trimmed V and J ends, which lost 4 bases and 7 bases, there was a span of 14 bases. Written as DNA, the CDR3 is TGTGCCAGCAGCTCAGGTGGGGGGAGGAATTCACCCCTCCACTTT. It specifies CASSSGGGRNSPLHF.

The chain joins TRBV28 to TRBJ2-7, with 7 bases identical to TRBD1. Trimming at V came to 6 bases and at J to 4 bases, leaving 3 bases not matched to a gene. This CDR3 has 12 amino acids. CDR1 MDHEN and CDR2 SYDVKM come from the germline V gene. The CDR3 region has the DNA TGTGCCAGCAGAAAACAGGGGTACGAGCAGTACTTC. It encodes CASRKQGYEQYF.

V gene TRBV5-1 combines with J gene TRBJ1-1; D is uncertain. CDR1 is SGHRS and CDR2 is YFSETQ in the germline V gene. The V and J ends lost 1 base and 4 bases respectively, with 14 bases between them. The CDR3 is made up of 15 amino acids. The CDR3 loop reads CASSLTDGVSTEAFF. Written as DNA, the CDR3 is TGCGCCAGCAGCTTGACAGACGGGGTCAGCACTGAAGCTTTCTTT. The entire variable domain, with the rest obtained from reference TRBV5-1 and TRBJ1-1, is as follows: KAGVTQTPRYLIKTRGQQVTLSCSPISGHRSVSWYQQTPGQGLQFLFEYFSETQRNKGNFPGRFSGRQFSNSRSEMNVSTLELGDSALYLCASSLTDGVSTEAFFGQGTRLTVV.

The CDR3 nucleotides are TGTGCCAGCAGCTCCAGCGCGGAATATGGCTACACCTTC. Protein product: CASSSSAEYGYTF. V usage is TRBV7-2 and J usage is TRBJ1-2; D unclear. The V gene's germline CDR1 is SGHTA and CDR2 FQGNSA. The CDR3 has 13 residues. Between the trimmed V and J ends, which lost 4 bases and 5 bases, there was a span of 11 bases.

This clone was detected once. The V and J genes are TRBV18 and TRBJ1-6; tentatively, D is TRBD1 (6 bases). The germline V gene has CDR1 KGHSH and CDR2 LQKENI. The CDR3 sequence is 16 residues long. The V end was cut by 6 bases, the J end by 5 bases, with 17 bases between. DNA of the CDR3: TGTGCCAGCTCGCACAGGGCAACCCGCGATAATTCACCCCTCCACTTT. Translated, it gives CASSHRATRDNSPLHF. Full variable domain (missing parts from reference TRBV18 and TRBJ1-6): NAGVMQNPRHLVRRRGQEARLRCSPMKGHSHVYWYRQLPEEGLKFMVYLQKENIIDESGMPKERFSAEFPKEGPSILRIQQVVRGDSAAYFCASSHRATRDNSPLHFGNGTRLTVT.

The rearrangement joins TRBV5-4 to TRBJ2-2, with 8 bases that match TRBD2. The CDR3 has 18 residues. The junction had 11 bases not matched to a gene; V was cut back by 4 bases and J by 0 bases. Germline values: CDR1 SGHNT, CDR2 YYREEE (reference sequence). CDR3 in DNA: TGTGCCAGCAGCCGTTTTACAACTAGCGGTTCGAACACCGGGGAGCTGTTTTTT. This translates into CASSRFTTSGSNTGELFF.

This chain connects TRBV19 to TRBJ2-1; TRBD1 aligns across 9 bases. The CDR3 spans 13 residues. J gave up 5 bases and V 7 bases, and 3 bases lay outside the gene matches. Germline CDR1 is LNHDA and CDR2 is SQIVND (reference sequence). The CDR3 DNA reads TGTGCCAGTAAACGACAGGGGGACAATGAGCAGTTCTTC. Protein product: CASKRQGDNEQFF.

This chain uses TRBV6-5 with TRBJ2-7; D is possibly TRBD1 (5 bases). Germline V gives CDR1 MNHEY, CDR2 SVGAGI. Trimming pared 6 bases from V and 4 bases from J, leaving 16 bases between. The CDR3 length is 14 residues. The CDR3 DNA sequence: TGTGCCAGCAGCTCCCCGGTGGGGCCTTACGAGCAGTACTTC. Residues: CASSSPVGPYEQYF.

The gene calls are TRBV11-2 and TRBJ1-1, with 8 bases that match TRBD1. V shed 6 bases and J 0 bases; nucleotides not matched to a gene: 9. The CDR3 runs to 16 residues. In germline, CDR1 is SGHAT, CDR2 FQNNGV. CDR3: CASRRGQGGMNTEAFF. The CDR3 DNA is TGTGCCAGCAGACGCGGACAGGGAGGAATGAACACTGAAGCTTTCTTT.

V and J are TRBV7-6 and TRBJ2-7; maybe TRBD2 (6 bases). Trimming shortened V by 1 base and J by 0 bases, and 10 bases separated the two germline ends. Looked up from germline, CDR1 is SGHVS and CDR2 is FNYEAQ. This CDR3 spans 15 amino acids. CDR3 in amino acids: CASSLEDGSSYEQYF. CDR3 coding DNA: TGTGCCAGCAGCTTAGAGGACGGGAGCTCCTACGAGCAGTACTTC.

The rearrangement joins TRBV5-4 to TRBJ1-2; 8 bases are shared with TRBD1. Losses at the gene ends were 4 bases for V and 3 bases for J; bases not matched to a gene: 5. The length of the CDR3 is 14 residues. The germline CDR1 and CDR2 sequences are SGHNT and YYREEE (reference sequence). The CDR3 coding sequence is TGTGCCAGCAGCCGCCAGACAGGGGACTATGGCTACACCTTC. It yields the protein CASSRQTGDYGYTF. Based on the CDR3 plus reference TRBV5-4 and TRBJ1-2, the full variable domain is ETGVTQSPTHLIKTRGQQVTLRCSSQSGHNTVSWYQQALGQGPQFIFQYYREEENGRGNFPPRFSGLQFPNYSSELNVNALELDDSALYLCASSRQTGDYGYTFGSGTRLTVV.

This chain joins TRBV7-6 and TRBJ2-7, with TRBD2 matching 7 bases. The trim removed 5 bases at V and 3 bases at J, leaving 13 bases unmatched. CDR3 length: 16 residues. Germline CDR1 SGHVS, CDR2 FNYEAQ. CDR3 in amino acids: CASSPLGGEIFYEQYF. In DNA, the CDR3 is TGTGCCAGCAGCCCTCTGGGGGGGGAAATCTTCTACGAGCAGTACTTC.

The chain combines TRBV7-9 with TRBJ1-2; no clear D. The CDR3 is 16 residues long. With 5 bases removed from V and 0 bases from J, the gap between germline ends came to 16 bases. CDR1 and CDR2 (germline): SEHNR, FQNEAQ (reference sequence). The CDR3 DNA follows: TGTGCCAGCAGCCCCCGCCGGTCGACTACTAACTATGGCTACACCTTC. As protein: CASSPRRSTTNYGYTF.

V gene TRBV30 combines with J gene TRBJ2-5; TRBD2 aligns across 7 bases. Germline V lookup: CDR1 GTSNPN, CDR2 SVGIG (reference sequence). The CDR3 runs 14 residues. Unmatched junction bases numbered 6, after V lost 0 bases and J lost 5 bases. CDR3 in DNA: TGTGCCTGGAGTGTAGGGCTAGCGGTGGAGACCCAGTACTTC. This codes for CAWSVGLAVETQYF.

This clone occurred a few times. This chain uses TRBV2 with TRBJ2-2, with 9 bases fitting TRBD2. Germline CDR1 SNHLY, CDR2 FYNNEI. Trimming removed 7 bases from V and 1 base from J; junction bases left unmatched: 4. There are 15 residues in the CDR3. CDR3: CASKQAGGNTGELFF. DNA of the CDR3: TGTGCCAGCAAGCAAGCGGGGGGGAACACCGGGGAGCTGTTTTTT.

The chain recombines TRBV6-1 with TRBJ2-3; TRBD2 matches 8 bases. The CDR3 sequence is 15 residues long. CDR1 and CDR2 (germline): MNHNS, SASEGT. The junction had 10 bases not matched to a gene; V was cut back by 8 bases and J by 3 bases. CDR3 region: CASSPGGGLTDTQYF. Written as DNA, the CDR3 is TGTGCCAGCTCACCGGGCGGGGGGCTAACAGATACGCAGTATTTT.

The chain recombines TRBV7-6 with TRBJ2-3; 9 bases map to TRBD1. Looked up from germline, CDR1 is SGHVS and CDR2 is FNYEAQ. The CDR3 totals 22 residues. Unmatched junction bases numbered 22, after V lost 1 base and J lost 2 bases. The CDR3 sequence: CASSLDPNGPWMDRGYTDTQYF. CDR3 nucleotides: TGTGCCAGCAGCTTAGATCCCAACGGGCCGTGGATGGACAGGGGCTACACAGATACGCAGTATTTT. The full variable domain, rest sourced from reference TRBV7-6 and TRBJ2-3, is GAGVSQSPRYKVTKRGQDVALRCDPISGHVSLYWYRQALGQGPEFLTYFNYEAQQDKSGLPNDRFSAERPEGSISTLTIQRTEQRDSAMYRCASSLDPNGPWMDRGYTDTQYFGPGTRLTVL.

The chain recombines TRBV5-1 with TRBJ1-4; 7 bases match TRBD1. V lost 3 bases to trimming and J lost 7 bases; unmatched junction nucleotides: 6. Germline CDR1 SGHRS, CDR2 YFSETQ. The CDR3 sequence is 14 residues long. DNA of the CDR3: TGCGCCAGCAGCTCAGGGGGAAAGCGTGAAAAACTGTTTTTT. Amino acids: CASSSGGKREKLFF. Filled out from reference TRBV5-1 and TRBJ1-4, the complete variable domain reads KAGVTQTPRYLIKTRGQQVTLSCSPISGHRSVSWYQQTPGQGLQFLFEYFSETQRNKGNFPGRFSGRQFSNSRSEMNVSTLELGDSALYLCASSSGGKREKLFFGSGTQLSVL.